This is a list of T cell receptor beta chains from one sample in a study. In TCRdb, the 5' RACE reads were re-called with MiXCR into one record per CDR3 protein. The repertoire holds about 54,000 distinct CDR3 sequences, with about a sixth as singletons. The sample taken for sequencing was naive CD4+ T cells sorted from blood. The receptors come from a female donor with breast cancer. Each CDR3 is given with its conserved first and last residue. The order of the fields is J gene, D gene, clone size, V gene, CDR3 DNA, CDR3 protein. A D gene is named only where the DNA matches it firmly. The size of a clone is reported for some rows only, either as once, few or many, or as a class for expanded clones.

TRBJ2-1 | . | few | TRBV5-1 | TGCGCCAGCAGCTTCACCTCATCTGGGGTTAATGAGCAGTTCTTC | CASSFTSSGVNEQFF
TRBJ1-2 | . | many | TRBV12-3/TRBV12-4 | TGTGCCAGCAGTTTAAGTCGGGGTGGCTACACCTTC | CASSLSRGGYTF
TRBJ1-1 | . | . | TRBV7-9 | TGTGCCAGCAGCCCTCTAACAGGGATCGCGGACACTGAAGCTTTCTTT | CASSPLTGIADTEAFF
TRBJ1-2 | TRBD1 | . | TRBV7-2 | TGTGCCAGCGGAGGGGGCCGTGTTGGCTATGGCTACACCTTC | CASGGGRVGYGYTF
TRBJ1-5 | . | few | TRBV18 | TGTGCCAGCTCCCCGGGGGGAAGTAATCAGCCCCAGCATTTT | CASSPGGSNQPQHF
TRBJ2-4 | . | few | TRBV20-1 | TGCAGTGCTGGCCGCGACGGGACCAAAAACATTCAGTACTTC | CSAGRDGTKNIQYF
TRBJ2-1 | TRBD2 | few | TRBV7-3 | TGTGCCAGCAGCTTTGCTGGGACTAGCGGATATCAAATCTCCTACAATGAGCAGTTCTTC | CASSFAGTSGYQISYNEQFF
TRBJ2-7 | . | many | TRBV5-1 | TGCGCCAGCAGCTTGACTAGCTTAGGTCTGGACGAGCAGTACTTC | CASSLTSLGLDEQYF
TRBJ1-3 | TRBD1 | many | TRBV6-5 | TGTGCCAGCAGGAGGGACAGCGCCTCTGGAAACACCATATATTTT | CASRRDSASGNTIYF
TRBJ2-5 | . | few | TRBV3-1 | TGTGCCAGCAGCGCCCAAGAGACCCAGTACTTC | CASSAQETQYF
TRBJ2-1 | TRBD2 | many | TRBV9 | TGTGCCAGCAGCGTAGGCCCAGCGGGAGTACGAAATGAGCAGTTCTTC | CASSVGPAGVRNEQFF
TRBJ2-3 | . | few | TRBV7-2 | TGTGCCAGCACCTACCGAGGCGAAGATACGCAGTATTTT | CASTYRGEDTQYF
TRBJ2-1 | TRBD2 | . | TRBV11-3 | TGTGCCAGCAGTCCCGGACTAGCGGGAACCTACAATGAGCAGTTCTTC | CASSPGLAGTYNEQFF
TRBJ2-4 | . | . | TRBV11-2 | TGTGCCAGCAGCCTATCCGGGGGTACCTTCGGGAAAAACATTCAGTACTTC | CASSLSGGTFGKNIQYF
TRBJ1-1 | . | many | TRBV28 | TGTGCCAGCAGTTTACGGGCTGAAGCTTTCTTT | CASSLRAEAFF
TRBJ1-1 | . | many | TRBV27 | TGTGCCAGCAGTTTATCCCAACCCGGCCGGGCTGAAGCTTTCTTT | CASSLSQPGRAEAFF
TRBJ1-1 | . | . | TRBV5-1 | TGCACCAGCACTGTCCTGGCGTCGGGGGGCACTGAAGCTTTCTTT | CTSTVLASGGTEAFF
TRBJ1-3 | . | few | TRBV7-9 | TGTGCCAGCAGCCGGGCGGGGAGCGGAAACACCATATATTTT | CASSRAGSGNTIYF
TRBJ2-2 | . | medium-sized | TRBV21-1 | TGTGCCAGCAGCAAAGCCTGGGACAGAAGAGCCGGGGAGCTGTTTTTT | CASSKAWDRRAGELFF
TRBJ2-5 | . | many | TRBV20-1 | TGCAGTGCTCTCCGCCCCAACTACCAAGAGACCCAGTACTTC | CSALRPNYQETQYF
TRBJ2-5 | TRBD2 | many | TRBV12-3/TRBV12-4 | TGTGCCAGCCGAAAAGCGGGAGGGGAGACCCAGTACTTC | CASRKAGGETQYF
TRBJ1-5 | . | few | TRBV29-1 | TGCAGCGTTGGAAATAGCAATCAGCCCCAGCATTTT | CSVGNSNQPQHF
TRBJ2-3 | . | many | TRBV18 | TGTGCCAGCTCACCAGACAGCGGAGTGGGCACAGATACGCAGTATTTT | CASSPDSGVGTDTQYF
TRBJ2-5 | . | . | TRBV19 | TGTGCCAGTAGTTCGTCGGATCAAGAGACCCAGTACTTC | CASSSSDQETQYF
TRBJ2-1 | . | few | TRBV7-9 | TGTGCCAGCAGCTTAAGCCCCAATGAGCAGTTCTTC | CASSLSPNEQFF
TRBJ2-3 | TRBD2 | . | TRBV7-2 | TGTGCCAGCAGACGGACTAGCGGGGGAGCGGATACGCAGTATTTT | CASRRTSGGADTQYF
TRBJ2-7 | TRBD1 | . | TRBV19 | TGTGCCAGTAGTATAAGGGACAGGCCTCAAAGGAGCGAGCAGTACTTC | CASSIRDRPQRSEQYF
TRBJ2-1 | . | many | TRBV5-1 | TGCGCCAGCAGCTTGGGTTCCTACAATGAGCAGTTCTTC | CASSLGSYNEQFF
TRBJ2-6 | . | . | TRBV5-1 | TGCGCCAGCAGCCCGGGGGAGGCCAACGTCCTGACTTTC | CASSPGEANVLTF
TRBJ2-7 | TRBD2 | . | TRBV7-9 | TGTGCCAGCAGCCCCCGGCGGGGGGCCCACGAGCAGTACTTC | CASSPRRGAHEQYF
TRBJ1-4 | TRBD1 | . | TRBV5-1 | TGCGCCAGCAGCTCCGGGACAGGGGGCGGGAAGGAAAAACTGTTTTTT | CASSSGTGGGKEKLFF
TRBJ1-6 | . | many | TRBV7-9 | TGTGCCAGCAGCCGGGGGACTAATTCACCCCTCCACTTT | CASSRGTNSPLHF
TRBJ1-2 | . | many | TRBV12-3/TRBV12-4 | TGTGCCAGCAGCTCGGCCCCATTCGGTGGCTACACCTTC | CASSSAPFGGYTF
TRBJ2-3 | TRBD2 | . | TRBV20-1 | TGCAGTGCTACTAGCGGGGACGCCGATACGCAGTATTTT | CSATSGDADTQYF
TRBJ1-2 | . | many | TRBV29-1 | TGCAGCGTTGAAGATCAAGGGAGCGTACGGGGCTACACCTTC | CSVEDQGSVRGYTF
TRBJ2-3 | . | many | TRBV5-1 | TGCGCCAGCAGCATCGACCAGGCGACCGATACGCAGTATTTT | CASSIDQATDTQYF
TRBJ1-4 | TRBD1 | few | TRBV7-8 | TGTGCCAGCAGCGAGACTCGGACAGGGAGACCTGAAAAACTGTTTTTT | CASSETRTGRPEKLFF